These 20 T cell receptor beta chains share one sample of origin, sequenced in a study of blood T cell repertoires in COVID-19 (dated by TCRdb to between 2020 and 2021). Library preparation employed the immunoSEQ multiplex PCR assay. This immuneACCESS table, as held by TCRdb, lists in-frame sequences with V and J called but not all clones. Of the missing ones, under half trace to an unresolved V gene in checked studies; the others have no known cause. Across this sample there are roughly 95,000 clones, with approximately 80% seen only once. The ten top clones hold 24% of the sample. Sequencing was performed on peripheral blood. The receptor source for this set is a human donor in a cohort sampled during active COVID-19.

This clone appeared once. This chain uses TRBV28 with TRBJ2-2; D gene ambiguous. Trimming pared 3 bases from V and 3 bases from J, leaving 8 bases between. The CDR3 length is 14 residues. Germline V gene sequence: CDR1 MDHEN, CDR2 SYDVKM. CDR3 protein: CASSLGHHTGELFF. The CDR3, as DNA: TGTGCCAGCAGTTTGGGCCATCACACCGGGGAGCTGTTTTTT.

The genes are TRBV28 and TRBJ2-7; no firm D call. The germline V and J ends were trimmed by 2 bases and 0 bases, with 11 bases remaining between them. Looked up from germline, CDR1 is MDHEN and CDR2 is SYDVKM. The CDR3 totals 15 residues. The CDR3 bases are TGTGCCAGCAGTTTAAACGGCGGAGTCTCCTACGAGCAGTACTTC. Amino acid sequence: CASSLNGGVSYEQYF.

This clone was counted a few times. This rearrangement joins TRBV3-1 (or the pseudogene TRBV3-2) to TRBJ1-5; D not resolved. The CDR3 sequence is 14 residues long. CDR1 is LGHDT and CDR2 is YNNKEL in the germline V gene (reference sequence). V was shortened by 3 bases and J by 3 bases, with 9 bases between the two germline ends. CDR3: CASSHGQINQPQHF. CDR3 coding DNA: TGTGCCAGCAGCCATGGGCAGATCAATCAGCCCCAGCATTTT.

The table lists this clone with a count of one. The chain employs TRBV5-1 and TRBJ2-7; 9 bases align to TRBD2. This CDR3 comprises 15 residues. The V segment lost 0 bases and the J segment 5 bases; nucleotides outside the gene matches: 6. CDR1 and CDR2 (germline): SGHRS, YFSETQ. The CDR3 is CASSLEGLATHEQYF. The CDR3 nucleotides read TGCGCCAGCAGCTTGGAGGGACTAGCTACCCACGAGCAGTACTTC.

The chain has TRBV5-8 and TRBJ2-7; D perhaps matches TRBD1 (5 bases). This CDR3 has 14 residues. From germline, CDR1 is SGHTS and CDR2 YDEGEE. Trimming shortened V by 0 bases and J by 3 bases, and 10 bases separated the two germline ends. The CDR3 DNA reads as TGTGCCAGCAGCTTGGCTAGAAGGGGCTACGAGCAGTACTTC. It translates to CASSLARRGYEQYF.

The rearrangement links TRBV5-1 to TRBJ2-3; tentatively, D is TRBD1 (6 bases). The germline V gene encodes CDR1 SGHRS and CDR2 YFSETQ. The CDR3 runs 13 residues. Trimming shortened V by 4 bases and J by 7 bases, and 13 bases separated the two germline ends. CDR3 DNA sequence: TGCGCCAGCAGCCTGACAGGTCCGAATACGCAGTATTTT. Its protein product is CASSLTGPNTQYF.

V and J are TRBV29-1 and TRBJ2-7, with 11 bases aligning to TRBD1. The V segment lost 6 bases and the J segment 4 bases; nucleotides outside the gene matches: 11. There are 15 residues in the CDR3. The germline gives CDR1 SQVTM, CDR2 ANQGSEA. This chain's CDR3 is CSVAIPGQGGYEQYF. CDR3 bases: TGCAGCGTAGCTATTCCGGGACAGGGGGGGTACGAGCAGTACTTC.

This chain connects TRBV19 to TRBJ2-3, with 7 bases lining up with TRBD1. This CDR3 region has 13 residues. The germline gives CDR1 LNHDA, CDR2 SQIVND (reference sequence). Unmatched junction bases numbered 7, after V lost 10 bases and J lost 3 bases. The CDR3 region has the DNA TGTGCCATTGGGGCAGGGGGAACAGATACGCAGTATTTT. Encoded protein: CAIGAGGTDTQYF.

The chain has TRBV7-9 and TRBJ2-2, with D possibly matching TRBD1 (6 bases). The CDR3 length is 17 residues. V lost 5 bases to trimming and J lost 1 base, with 17 bases between them. Germline V lookup: CDR1 SEHNR, CDR2 FQNEAQ (reference sequence). DNA for the CDR3: TGTGCCAGCAGCCCCCCAGTTACAGGGAAGAACACCGGGGAGCTGTTTTTT. Translating it yields CASSPPVTGKNTGELFF.

The chain has TRBV2 and TRBJ1-4; D is uncertain. Trimming pared 6 bases from V and 5 bases from J, leaving 16 bases between. From germline, CDR1 is SNHLY and CDR2 FYNNEI. This CDR3 region has 15 residues. The CDR3 region has the DNA TGTGCCAGCAGGGTTCCCCGGGTCTACAATGAAAAACTGTTTTTT. As protein: CASRVPRVYNEKLFF.

This sequence joins TRBV19 and TRBJ1-5, with D unresolved. The germline CDR1 and CDR2 sequences are LNHDA and SQIVND (reference sequence). The CDR3 loop spans 13 amino acids. V lost 3 bases and J 4 bases, leaving 7 bases between the germline ends. For the CDR3, the DNA is TGTGCCAGTAGTATCCAACGGAATCAGCCCCAGCATTTT. Translation gives CASSIQRNQPQHF.

The chain has TRBV14 and TRBJ2-7, with TRBD2 as a possible D gene (5 bases). V was pared by 4 bases and J by 0 bases, with 13 bases between. This CDR3 contains 15 residues. Germline CDR1 SGHDN, CDR2 FVKESK. This CDR3 is CASSPLGLASYEQYF. Written as DNA, the CDR3 is TGTGCCAGCAGCCCGCTTGGGCTAGCCTCCTACGAGCAGTACTTC.

This clone came up once. The V gene is TRBV28, the J gene TRBJ2-1; D not resolved. CDR3 length: 15 amino acids. V shed 6 bases and J shed 5 bases, with 17 bases lying between them. The germline CDR1 and CDR2 sequences are MDHEN and SYDVKM. This CDR3 reads CASSPPVRSNNEQFF. The DNA of the CDR3 is TGTGCCAGCAGCCCTCCGGTCCGGTCAAACAATGAGCAGTTCTTC.

This clone was found many times. J is TRBJ2-7 and V is TRBV6-6; TRBD1 matches at 9 bases. This CDR3 has 18 amino acids. Trimming took 5 bases from V and 4 from J; bases not matched to a gene: 18. Per germline, CDR1 MNHNY and CDR2 SVGAGI (reference sequence). The CDR3 region has the DNA TGTGCCAGCAGTCGTGTAGCTGGCCGGACAGGGGCTACTTACGAGCAGTACTTC. Encoded protein: CASSRVAGRTGATYEQYF.

The chain is built from TRBV5-1 and TRBJ1-5; D is perhaps TRBD1 (6 bases). Per the germline V gene, CDR1 is SGHRS and CDR2 is YFSETQ. The CDR3 is 15 amino acids. The ends were cut back, 4 bases at V and 4 bases at J, with 15 bases in the middle. The CDR3 DNA reads as TGCGCCAGCAGCCTTACCGGACAGTTAAATCAGCCCCAGCATTTT. Translation gives CASSLTGQLNQPQHF.

The chain couples TRBV7-8 to TRBJ2-5; perhaps TRBD1 as D (5 bases). The length of the CDR3 is 14 residues. Germline-derived CDR1 and CDR2 are SGHVS and FQNEAQ. Trimming shortened V by 2 bases and J by 1 base, and 8 bases separated the two germline ends. The CDR3 sequence: CASSLFRAQETQYF. The CDR3 DNA reads as TGTGCCAGCAGCTTATTCAGGGCCCAAGAGACCCAGTACTTC.

The V gene is TRBV14, the J gene TRBJ2-5; TRBD1 matches at 7 bases. Germline trimming cut 2 bases from V and 0 bases from J; bases unmatched to any gene: 3. Germline assignment: CDR1 SGHDN and CDR2 FVKESK. The CDR3 totals 15 residues. CDR3 sequence reads: CASSQQTGYQETQYF. In DNA, the CDR3 is TGTGCCAGCAGCCAACAGACAGGGTACCAAGAGACCCAGTACTTC. The variable domain in full, completed from reference TRBV14 and TRBJ2-5, reads EAGVTQFPSHSVIEKGQTVTLRCDPISGHDNLYWYRRVMGKEIKFLLHFVKESKQDESGMPNNRFLAERTGGTYSTLKVQPAELEDSGVYFCASSQQTGYQETQYFGPGTRLLVL.

The CDR3 protein is CASSQAQGNYGYTF. The CDR3 DNA sequence: TGTGCCAGCAGCCAGGCACAGGGTAACTATGGCTACACCTTC. This chain connects TRBV3-1 (or the pseudogene TRBV3-2) to TRBJ1-2; D is possibly TRBD1 (6 bases). Germline lookup yields CDR1 LGHDT and CDR2 YNNKEL (reference sequence). The V and J ends lost 3 bases and 1 base respectively, with 9 bases between them. The CDR3 is 14 residues long.

The chain is built from TRBV12-3 or TRBV12-4 and TRBJ1-4; unclear D gene. The CDR3 covers 12 residues. The V and J ends lost 6 bases and 7 bases respectively, with 9 bases between them. The CDR3 DNA follows: TGTGCCAGCAGCCCTGCCGGTGAAAAACTGTTTTTT. It translates to CASSPAGEKLFF.

This clone showed up just once. CDR3 residues: CASSLRQGYSYEQYF. The CDR3, as DNA: TGCGCCAGCAGCCTGAGGCAGGGGTACTCCTACGAGCAGTACTTC. The rearrangement links TRBV5-1 to TRBJ2-7; D is possibly TRBD1 (6 bases). V lost 4 bases and J 0 bases, leaving 14 bases between the germline ends. Germline V gene lookup returns CDR1 SGHRS and CDR2 YFSETQ. The CDR3 totals 15 residues.